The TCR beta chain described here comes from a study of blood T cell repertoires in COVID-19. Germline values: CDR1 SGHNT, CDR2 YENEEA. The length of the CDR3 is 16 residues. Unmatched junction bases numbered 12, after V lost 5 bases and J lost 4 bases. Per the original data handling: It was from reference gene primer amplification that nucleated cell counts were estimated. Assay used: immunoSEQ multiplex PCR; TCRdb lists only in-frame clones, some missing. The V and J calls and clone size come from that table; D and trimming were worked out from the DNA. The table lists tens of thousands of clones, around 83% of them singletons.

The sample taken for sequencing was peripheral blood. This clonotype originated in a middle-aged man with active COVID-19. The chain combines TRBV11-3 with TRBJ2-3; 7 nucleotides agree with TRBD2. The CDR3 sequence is CASSGTSDQRADTQYF. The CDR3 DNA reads TGTGCCAGCAGCGGAACTAGCGACCAGAGGGCAGATACGCAGTATTTT.